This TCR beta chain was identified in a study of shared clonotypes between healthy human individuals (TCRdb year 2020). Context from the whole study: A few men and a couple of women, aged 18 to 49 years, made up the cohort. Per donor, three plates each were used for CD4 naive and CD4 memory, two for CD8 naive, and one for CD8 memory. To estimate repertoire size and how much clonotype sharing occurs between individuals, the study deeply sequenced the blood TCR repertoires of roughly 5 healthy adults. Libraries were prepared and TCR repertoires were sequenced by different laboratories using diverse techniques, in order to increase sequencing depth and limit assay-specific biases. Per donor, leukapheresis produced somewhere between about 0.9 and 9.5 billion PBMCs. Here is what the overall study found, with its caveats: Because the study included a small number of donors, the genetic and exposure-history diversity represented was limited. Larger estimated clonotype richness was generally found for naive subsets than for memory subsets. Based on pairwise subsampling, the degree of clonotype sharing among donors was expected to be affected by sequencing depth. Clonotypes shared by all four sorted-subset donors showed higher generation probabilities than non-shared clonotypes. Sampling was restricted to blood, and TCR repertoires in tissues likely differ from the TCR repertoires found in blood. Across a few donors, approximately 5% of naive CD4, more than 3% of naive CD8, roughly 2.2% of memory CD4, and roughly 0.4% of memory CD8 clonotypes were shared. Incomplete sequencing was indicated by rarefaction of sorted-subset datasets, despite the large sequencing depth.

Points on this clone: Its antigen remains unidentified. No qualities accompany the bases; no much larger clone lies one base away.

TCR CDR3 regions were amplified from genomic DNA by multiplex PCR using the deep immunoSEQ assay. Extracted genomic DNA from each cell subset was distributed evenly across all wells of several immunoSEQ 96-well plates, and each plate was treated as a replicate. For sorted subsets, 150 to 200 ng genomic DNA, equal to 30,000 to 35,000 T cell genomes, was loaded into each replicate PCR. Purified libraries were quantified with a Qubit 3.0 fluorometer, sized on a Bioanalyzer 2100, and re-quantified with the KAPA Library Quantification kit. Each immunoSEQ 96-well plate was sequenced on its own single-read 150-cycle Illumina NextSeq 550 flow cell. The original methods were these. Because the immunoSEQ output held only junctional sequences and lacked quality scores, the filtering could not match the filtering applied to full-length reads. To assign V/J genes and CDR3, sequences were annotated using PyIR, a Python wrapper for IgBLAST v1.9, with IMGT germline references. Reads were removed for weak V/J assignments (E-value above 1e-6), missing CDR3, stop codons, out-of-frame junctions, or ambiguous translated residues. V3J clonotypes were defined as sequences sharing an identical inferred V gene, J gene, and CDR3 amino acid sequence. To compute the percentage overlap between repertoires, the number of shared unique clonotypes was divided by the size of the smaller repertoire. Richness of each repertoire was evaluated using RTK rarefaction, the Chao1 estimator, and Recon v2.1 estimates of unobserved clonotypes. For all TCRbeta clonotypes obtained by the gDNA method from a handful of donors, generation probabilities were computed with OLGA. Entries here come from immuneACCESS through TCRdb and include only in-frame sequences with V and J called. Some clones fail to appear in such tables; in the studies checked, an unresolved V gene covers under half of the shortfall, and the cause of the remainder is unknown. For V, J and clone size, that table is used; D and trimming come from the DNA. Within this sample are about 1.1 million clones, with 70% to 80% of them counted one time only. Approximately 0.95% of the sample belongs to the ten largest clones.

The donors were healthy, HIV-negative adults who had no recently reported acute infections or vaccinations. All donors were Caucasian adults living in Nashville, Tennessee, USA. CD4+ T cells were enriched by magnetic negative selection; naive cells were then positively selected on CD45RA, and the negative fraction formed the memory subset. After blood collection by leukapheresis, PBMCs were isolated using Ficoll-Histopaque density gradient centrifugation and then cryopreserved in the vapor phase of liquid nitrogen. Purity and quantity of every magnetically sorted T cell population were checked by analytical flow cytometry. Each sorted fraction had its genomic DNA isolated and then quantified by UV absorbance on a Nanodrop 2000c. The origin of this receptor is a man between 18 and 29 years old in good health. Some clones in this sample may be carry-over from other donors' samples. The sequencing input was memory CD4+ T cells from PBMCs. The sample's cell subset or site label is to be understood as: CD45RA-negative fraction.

Here the CDR3 is given as CASTDRGRSSEAFF. In nucleotide form, the sequence is TGTGCCAGCACGGACAGGGGTCGAAGTTCTGAAGCTTTCTTT. The sequence links TRBV19 to TRBJ1-1; 9 middle bases align to TRBD1. Per the germline V gene (reference sequence), LNHDA is the CDR1 and SQIVND is the CDR2. Germline trimming amounts to 9 bases on V and 6 bases on J, with 11 as the count of junction bases outside the gene matches. From its cysteine to its phenylalanine, the CDR3 spans 14 amino acids. Just the 42-base CDR3 DNA is kept, in frame starting at base 1.